Presented here are 10 T cell receptor beta chains from one specimen sequenced in a study of blood T cell repertoires in COVID-19. TCRdb's copy holds only in-frame clones and misses some; the assay was immunoSEQ multiplex PCR. The sample has over 110,000 clones, around 86% seen once. Sequenced input: PBMCs or T cells enriched from blood (not recorded which). The source is a man between 60 and 75 years old who had recovered from COVID-19.

There are a few counts of this clone. The chain links TRBV7-2 to TRBJ2-7, with 7 bases identical to TRBD2. Germline-derived CDR1 and CDR2 are SGHTA and FQGNSA. This CDR3 spans 14 amino acids. Losses at the gene ends were 5 bases for V and 2 bases for J; bases not matched to a gene: 6. The CDR3 sequence: CASSSRRGAYEQYF. CDR3 DNA: TGTGCCAGCAGCAGTCGTCGGGGGGCCTACGAGCAGTACTTC. The variable domain in full, completed from reference TRBV7-2 and TRBJ2-7, reads GAGVSQSPSNKVTEKGKDVELRCDPISGHTALYWYRQSLGQGLEFLIYFQGNSAPDKSGLPSDRFSAERTGGSVSTLTIQRTQQEDSAVYLCASSSRRGAYEQYFGPGTRLTVT.

This chain links TRBV5-1 with TRBJ2-2; D gene ambiguous. CDR1 is SGHRS and CDR2 is YFSETQ in the germline V gene. V was trimmed by 4 bases and J by 0 bases, leaving 10 bases between them. The CDR3 totals 15 residues. In DNA form, the CDR3 reads TGCGCCAGCAGCGTAGTTAGTCCGAACACCGGGGAGCTGTTTTTT. Protein product: CASSVVSPNTGELFF.

The CDR3 nucleotides are TGCGCCAGCAGAGGGGGTGCAGATACGCAGTATTTT. Encoded protein: CASRGGADTQYF. The gene calls are TRBV10-2 and TRBJ2-3, with a tentative D call TRBD1 (6 bases). Trimming shortened V by 6 bases and J by 4 bases, and 8 bases separated the two germline ends. The CDR3 totals 12 residues. Germline V lookup: CDR1 WSHSY, CDR2 SAAADI.

This chain links TRBV5-4 with TRBJ2-1; 8 bases match TRBD1. Germline V gene lookup returns CDR1 SGHNT and CDR2 YYREEE (reference sequence). V was clipped by 1 base and J by 10 bases; unmatched bases: 13. This CDR3 has 16 amino acids. In DNA, the CDR3 is TGTGCCAGCAGCTTGAAGGCGGGACAGGTAAGGCGAGAGCAGTTCTTC. Protein sequence: CASSLKAGQVRREQFF.

This chain joins TRBV5-4 and TRBJ2-5; 8 bases agree with TRBD2. V was clipped by 4 bases and J by 2 bases; unmatched bases: 7. The CDR3 totals 15 residues. Per germline, CDR1 SGHNT and CDR2 YYREEE (reference sequence). This CDR3 reads CASSDTRGGQETQYF. DNA for the CDR3: TGTGCCAGCAGCGACACCCGCGGGGGGCAAGAGACCCAGTACTTC.

V is TRBV27 and J is TRBJ1-4, with a possible D match to TRBD1 (5 bases). The V and J ends lost 2 bases and 8 bases respectively, with 9 bases between them. The CDR3 totals 13 residues. Per the germline V gene, CDR1 is MNHEY and CDR2 is SMNVEV (reference sequence). CDR3 residues: CASSLRGGEKLFF. CDR3 nucleotides: TGTGCCAGCAGTTTAAGGGGAGGAGAAAAACTGTTTTTT.

The gene calls are TRBV25-1 and TRBJ2-5; 11 positions match TRBD1. CDR1 is MGHDK and CDR2 is SYGVNS in the germline V gene. Trimming took 5 bases from V and 5 from J; bases not matched to a gene: 7. The CDR3 covers 15 residues. The CDR3 DNA follows: TGTGCCAGCAGTCCCCCCGGGACAGGGGGGGAGACCCAGTACTTC. It encodes CASSPPGTGGETQYF.

The chain has TRBV19 and TRBJ1-2; tentative D call: TRBD1 (5 bases). V shed 3 bases and J shed 2 bases, with 13 bases lying between them. In germline, CDR1 is LNHDA, CDR2 SQIVND (reference sequence). The CDR3 spans 15 residues. CDR3 DNA sequence: TGTGCCAGTAGTATCGGGGGAGAGAAAAACTATGGCTACACCTTC. Residues: CASSIGGEKNYGYTF.

This chain links TRBV7-9 with TRBJ1-5; a weak D match, TRBD1 (6 bases). CDR1 is SEHNR, CDR2 FQNEAQ, per germline (reference sequence). Trimming took 8 bases from V and 6 from J, leaving 17 bases between them. The CDR3 consists of 14 residues. The CDR3 sequence: CASAQGGLGQPQHF. The CDR3 region has the DNA TGTGCCAGCGCACAGGGCGGCTTGGGTCAGCCCCAGCATTTT.

The chain is built from TRBV9 and TRBJ2-1, with 11 bases fitting TRBD2. Trimming cost V 1 base and J 9 bases; bases outside gene matches: 3. The V gene's germline CDR1 is SGDLS and CDR2 YYNGEE. This CDR3 has 14 amino acids. The CDR3 DNA is TGTGCCAGCAGCGTATCTAGCGGGGGGATTGAGCAGTTCTTC. Amino acids: CASSVSSGGIEQFF.